The text below deals with one TCR beta chain. What it binds is unknown. Researchers tagged individual cDNA molecules with unique molecular identifiers. TCRdb re-derived calls from the 5' RACE reads in MiXCR, one entry per CDR3 protein. This sample has fewer than 100,000 distinct CDR3 sequences, with approximately 15% found just once. V lost 1 base and J 10 bases, leaving 8 bases between the germline ends. The CDR3 is 13 amino acids. Germline assignment: CDR1 LGHDT and CDR2 YNNKEL (reference sequence). The data are from a study of early T cells in non-severe SARS-CoV-2 infection. Overall study: The authors sequenced bulk RNA from unsorted whole blood, leaving chains unpaired. General study points: Clonotype matching in VDJdb favored anti-spike CD8 responses and did not capture private and CD4 specificities.

The V gene is TRBV3-1, the J gene TRBJ1-6; D possibly corresponds to TRBD1 (6 bases). The sequence came from an adult who was a healthcare worker with PCR-confirmed SARS-CoV-2 infection or an uninfected control (not recorded which). The specimen sequenced was whole blood. CDR3 in amino acids: CASSQGQVSPLHF. DNA for the CDR3: TGTGCCAGCAGCCAAGGACAGGTCTCACCCCTCCACTTT. Looking up the rest from reference TRBV3-1 and TRBJ1-6 gives the full variable domain: DTAVSQTPKYLVTQMGNDKSIKCEQNLGHDTMYWYKQDSKKFLKIMFSYNNKELIINETVPNRFSPKSPDKAHLNLHINSLELGDSAVYFCASSQGQVSPLHFGNGTRLTVT.